Listed here is a single T cell receptor beta chain. This sample stems from a study of blood T cell repertoires in COVID-19. Study-wide context: Specimens from acute and convalescent COVID-19 originated in the United States, Italy and Spain. In each case, the material was cDNA or gDNA derived from T cells, B-cell-depleted T cells, or PBMCs.

The germline gives CDR1 LNHDA, CDR2 SQIVND (reference sequence). With 10 bases removed from V and 7 bases from J, the gap between germline ends came to 22 bases. The CDR3 is 15 residues long. Authors' methods: By means of reference gene primer amplification, nucleated cell counts were estimated. Measured with immunoSEQ multiplex PCR; TCRdb has only the in-frame clones, and not every one. The DNA was the basis for D and trimming; V, J and clone size are from that table. The sample carries about 160,000 clones, 82% recorded once. Those enrolled in Seattle joined during active infection and were followed longitudinally afterward.

This TCR came from a woman aged 40-49 years with COVID-19, enrolled during active disease. The V call is TRBV19, the J call TRBJ2-2; D possibly corresponds to TRBD1 (6 bases). The sequenced material came from peripheral blood. The CDR3 DNA reads as TGTGCCACAACTCCGGGACATGGAGTTTTCGGGGAGCTGTTTTTT. It codes for CATTPGHGVFGELFF.